This T cell receptor (beta chain) emerged from a study of blood T cell repertoires in COVID-19. For the study at large: The United States, Italy and Spain were the sources of the acute and convalescent COVID-19 samples. Nucleic acid was either cDNA or gDNA, and it came from T cells, B-cell-depleted T cells, or PBMCs.

The CDR3 is 17 amino acids. After removal of 1 base from V and 4 bases from J, the junction contained 9 bases not matched to a gene. Germline loops: CDR1 GTSNPN, CDR2 SVGIG (reference sequence). Assay used: immunoSEQ multiplex PCR; TCRdb lists only in-frame clones, some missing. The data contain some 420,000 clones, approximately 90% of them seen just once; the ten biggest clones take up 0.95% to 1.3%. The V gene is TRBV30, the J gene TRBJ2-1; 11 nucleotides agree with TRBD2. The sequenced sample consisted of PBMCs or T cells enriched from blood (not recorded which). The sequence was obtained from a man aged 25-45 years who had recovered from COVID-19. In nucleotides, the CDR3 is TGTGCCTGGAGTGGCATCGGGACTAGCGGCGCTTACAATGAGCAGTTCTTC. Translation: CAWSGIGTSGAYNEQFF.